Listed below are T cell receptor beta chains from one sample, sequenced in a study of blood T cell repertoires in COVID-19. Sequenced by immunoSEQ multiplex PCR; TCRdb stores in-frame clones only, minus some. The data show roughly 260,000 clones, approximately 91% seen once. Sequences were obtained from peripheral blood. The receptors stem from a woman in her 40s who had recovered from COVID-19. CDR3s include the opening cysteine and the closing phenylalanine or tryptophan. D genes are given only for firm matches. Expanded clones are given a class, and other clones once, few, many or no size at all.

cdr3_nt cdr3_aa d_call v_call clone_size j_call
TGTGCCAGCAGCCCCGGGGGGGGCCCTACGAAGCAGTACTTC CASSPGGGPTKQYF TRBD2 TRBV11-3 NA TRBJ2-7
TGTGCCAGCAGCTTATTTCCGGGAACCTACGAGCAGTACTTC CASSLFPGTYEQYF NA TRBV11-1 NA TRBJ2-7
TGTGCCAGCAGCCGCGGGACTACCACTTACGAGCAGTACTTC CASSRGTTTYEQYF TRBD2 TRBV27 NA TRBJ2-7
TGTGCCACCAGTATAGGGGGACTAGCGGGTTACCAAGAGACCCAGTACTTC CATSIGGLAGYQETQYF TRBD2 TRBV15 NA TRBJ2-5
TGTGCCACCGTGCTAGCTGGGGAGGGGGAAAACATTCAGTACTTC CATVLAGEGENIQYF NA TRBV2 NA TRBJ2-4
TGTGCCAGCAGCTTAAGACAGCTAGGCGCTGGAAACACCATATATTTT CASSLRQLGAGNTIYF NA TRBV11-3 few TRBJ1-3
TGTGCCAGCGGTCTAGTGGAAAAACTGTTTTTT CASGLVEKLFF NA TRBV28 few TRBJ1-4
TGCAGTGCCGCGGGGGACGAGCAGTACTTC CSAAGDEQYF TRBD2 TRBV20-1 NA TRBJ2-7
TGTGCCAGCAGCTTTGACATGAGCAATCAGCCCCAGCATTTT CASSFDMSNQPQHF NA TRBV6-5 NA TRBJ1-5
TGTGCCAGCAGCCTCTTGGGGCAGGCACAAGAGACCCAGTACTTC CASSLLGQAQETQYF NA TRBV2 NA TRBJ2-5
TGTGCCAGCAGCTTAGTTGGTACACCTAACTATGGCTACACCTTC CASSLVGTPNYGYTF NA TRBV7-2 NA TRBJ1-2
TGTGCCAGCAGCCCCCTCCGGGACACCATATATTTT CASSPLRDTIYF NA TRBV7-9 NA TRBJ1-3
TGTGCCAGCAGTTTGGGGCACGAGCAGTACTTC CASSLGHEQYF NA TRBV12-3/TRBV12-4 once TRBJ2-7
TGCGCCAGCCCCCGCCGGAGACTAGCGGCAACTTTACATCTGCCCGATACGCAGTATTTT CASPRRRLAATLHLPDTQYF TRBD2 TRBV4-1 NA TRBJ2-3
TGTGCCAGCAGTCTCCACAGGACAGATACGCAGTATTTT CASSLHRTDTQYF NA TRBV12-3/TRBV12-4 few TRBJ2-3
TGTGCCAGTAGTATAGACCATGGAGGGATCCAAGAGACCCAGTACTTC CASSIDHGGIQETQYF NA TRBV19 once TRBJ2-5
TGCGCCAGCAGCCGTGCAGGGGGCCCCAATTCACCCCTCCACTTT CASSRAGGPNSPLHF TRBD1 TRBV5-1 NA TRBJ1-6
TGTGCCTGGAGTACCGGACAGGCCTATGGCTACACCTTC CAWSTGQAYGYTF TRBD1 TRBV30 NA TRBJ1-2
TGCGCCAGCAGCTTTCCCGGGACAGGGAACACCGGGGAGCTGTTTTTT CASSFPGTGNTGELFF TRBD1 TRBV5-1 NA TRBJ2-2
TGCGCCAGCAGCCATCCCGGGACTAGGTATGGCTACACCTTC CASSHPGTRYGYTF NA TRBV4-3 NA TRBJ1-2
TGTGCCAGCAGCAAAGCTCCGGGACTAGCCCCCTCCTACAATGAGCAGTTCTTC CASSKAPGLAPSYNEQFF TRBD2 TRBV11-2 NA TRBJ2-1
TGTGCCAGCAGCTTAGTTGCAGCTGGGGCCAACGTCCTGACTTTC CASSLVAAGANVLTF NA TRBV11-2 NA TRBJ2-6
TGCGCCAGCAGCCAAGACCTATCAGGGGGTCCCTATAATGAAAAACTGTTTTTT CASSQDLSGGPYNEKLFF TRBD1 TRBV4-3 once TRBJ1-4
TGTGCCAGCAGCTCCGAAGGGGATAGCTCCTACGAGCAGTACTTC CASSSEGDSSYEQYF NA TRBV7-8 NA TRBJ2-7
TGTGCCAGCAGCTTGGACGGACAGGGGGCCTTTCAGGGGTACTTC CASSLDGQGAFQGYF TRBD1 TRBV5-5 NA TRBJ2-5
TGTGCTAGTGGTTTGGTACAACGGCTAGCACAAGAGACCCAGTACTTC CASGLVQRLAQETQYF NA TRBV12-5 NA TRBJ2-5
TGCAGCGTAAGGGGCCAAAGCTCCTACGAGCAGTACTTC CSVRGQSSYEQYF NA TRBV29-1 once TRBJ2-7
TGTGCCAGCAGCTCGTCACTGGGCAGGGGACAGACCCAGTACTTC CASSSSLGRGQTQYF NA TRBV7-2 NA TRBJ2-5
TGTGCCAGCAGGCTTGGACAGGGGTACGGTTCACCCCTCCACTTT CASRLGQGYGSPLHF TRBD1 TRBV2 NA TRBJ1-6
TGTGCCAGCAGTTTACGGGGAAGGGACTATGGCTACACCTTC CASSLRGRDYGYTF NA TRBV28 NA TRBJ1-2
TGTGCCAGCAGCTTCTCACACCCGTCCAGCATTCAGTACTTC CASSFSHPSSIQYF NA TRBV5-4 NA TRBJ2-4
TGTGCCAGCAGCTTAGAGTACGCGGGGGAAGCTTTCTTT CASSLEYAGEAFF NA TRBV7-8 NA TRBJ1-1
TGTGCCAGCACCCCGCGGACTGAAGCTTTCTTT CASTPRTEAFF NA TRBV7-2 NA TRBJ1-1
TGTGCCAGCAGCTTGAGGCTCGGCACCGATTCACCCCTCCACTTT CASSLRLGTDSPLHF NA TRBV7-2 once TRBJ1-6
TGTGCCAGCTCACCAGTTAGCGGCCAAGAGACCCAGTACTTC CASSPVSGQETQYF NA TRBV18 NA TRBJ2-5
TGCGCCAGCAGCTTGGTTCCGGGGGCAGATACGCAGTATTTT CASSLVPGADTQYF NA TRBV5-1 NA TRBJ2-3
TGTGCCAGCAGTTTCCCTCTTACAGGGGATTCACCCCTCCACTTT CASSFPLTGDSPLHF TRBD1 TRBV28 NA TRBJ1-6
TGTGCCAGCAAAAATCTGAGGGGGTACTACAATGAGCAGTTCTTC CASKNLRGYYNEQFF NA TRBV28 NA TRBJ2-1
TGTGCCAGCAGCCGTACCGGGACTAGACAAGAGACCCAGTACTTC CASSRTGTRQETQYF TRBD2 TRBV3-1/TRBV3-2 once TRBJ2-5
TGTGCCAGTAGTATCACGCAGGGTCCCTACGAGCAGTACTTC CASSITQGPYEQYF NA TRBV19 NA TRBJ2-7
TGTGCCAGCAGCGTAGAAGGAACAGGGGGAGATACGCAGTATTTT CASSVEGTGGDTQYF TRBD1 TRBV9 NA TRBJ2-3
TGTGCCAGCAGTTTACGCGGACAGGGACCTAACTATGGCTACACCTTC CASSLRGQGPNYGYTF TRBD1 TRBV28 NA TRBJ1-2
TGCAGCGTTGCCCTCGGAGGGAAGGCTCGTTCCAACTATGGCTACACCTTC CSVALGGKARSNYGYTF NA TRBV29-1 once TRBJ1-2
TGTGCCAGCAGCCAAGAGGCAGGCCTCTCCTACGAGCAGTACTTC CASSQEAGLSYEQYF NA TRBV3-1/TRBV3-2 NA TRBJ2-7
TGTGCCAGCTCACCTCTCAGGGGCTACGAGCAGTACTTC CASSPLRGYEQYF NA TRBV18 NA TRBJ2-7
TGTGCCAGCAGTCGGTCCGCCCGCTCCTACAATGAGCAGTTCTTC CASSRSARSYNEQFF NA TRBV7-2 NA TRBJ2-1
TGTGCCAGCAGCGTTCGGGGGGCGAACACCGGGGAGCTGTTTTTT CASSVRGANTGELFF TRBD2 TRBV9 NA TRBJ2-2
TGTGCCAGCAGCTTAGGACACCGCGCCGATGAGCAGTTCTTC CASSLGHRADEQFF NA TRBV7-9 NA TRBJ2-1
TGTGCCAGCAGCCCCACAGGGATAAGACAGCCCCAGCATTTT CASSPTGIRQPQHF NA TRBV6-2/TRBV6-3 NA TRBJ1-5
TGTGCCTGGGGACAGGGGGCCATGGAGAGCTACACCTTC CAWGQGAMESYTF TRBD1 TRBV30 NA TRBJ1-2
TGTGCCACCACGACCAGGGGGAATGAGCAGTTCTTC CATTTRGNEQFF TRBD1 TRBV7-2 NA TRBJ2-1
TGTGCCAGCAGCTCTAACTCCTATTACGAGCAGTACTTC CASSSNSYYEQYF NA TRBV7-2 NA TRBJ2-7
TGTGCCAGTAGGGTCGACAGTTACTATGGCTACACCTTC CASRVDSYYGYTF NA TRBV19 NA TRBJ1-2
TGTGCCAGCAGCTTAGAGACAGGGAATTACAATGAGCAGTTCTTC CASSLETGNYNEQFF TRBD1 TRBV5-6 NA TRBJ2-1
TGTGCCAGCAGTGCCGGACTAGTCTCGGGCAATGAGCAGTTCTTC CASSAGLVSGNEQFF TRBD2 TRBV25-1 NA TRBJ2-1